At least ten counts were recorded for the clone carrying this T cell receptor (beta chain). Its antigen remains unidentified. The source of the sample is a study of T cells after yellow fever vaccination. TCRdb re-called the 5' RACE reads with MiXCR, one entry per CDR3 protein. This table holds a few hundred thousand distinct CDR3 sequences, about a sixth found once. Study results and limitations: The secondary response peaked faster, at day 5 versus 15, but was weaker.

Sequencing used PBMCs, obtained around 5 days after the first yellow fever vaccination. The receptor's source is a man between 18 and 29 years old who received the YFV17D yellow fever vaccine.

CDR3 nucleotide sequence: TGCGCCAGCAGCTTGACCGGACGGCTTGAAGCTTTCTTT. It yields the protein CASSLTGRLEAFF. This chain uses TRBV5-1 with TRBJ1-1; D remains unclear. The length of the CDR3 is 13 residues. The germline CDR1 and CDR2 sequences are SGHRS and YFSETQ. Trimming removed 1 base at V and 7 bases at J, with 11 bases between.